One TCR beta chain is described in this entry. Other nucleotide sequences in the sample specify the same CDR3. The record originates from a study of beta chain features in type 1 diabetes. Trimming shortened V by 4 bases and J by 1 base, and 7 bases separated the two germline ends. The CDR3 has 13 amino acids. Germline V gene sequence: CDR1 SNHLY, CDR2 FYNNEI. Expressed TCRB transcripts were sequenced after all isolated RNA was converted to cDNA. Produced via immunoSEQ multiplex PCR; TCRdb's table is partial and in-frame only. This sample yields about 930,000 clones, of which 15% to 20% are seen a single time; about 0.02% belongs to the top ten.

Sequencing used naive CD4+ T cells from blood. The TCR comes from a woman between 18 and 30 years old in good health. The chain links TRBV2 to TRBJ1-1; D not certain. The CDR3 loop is CASSVEGNTEAFF. The CDR3, as DNA: TGTGCCAGCAGTGTAGAAGGGAACACTGAAGCTTTCTTT.